The 4 T cell receptor beta chains in this list originate from one sample, sequenced in a study of T cells in Graves' hyperthyroidism and ophthalmopathy. RNA transcripts gave rise to amplified TCR beta CDR3 regions. Carried out on the TCR CDR3, a first-round RT-PCR used the HTBI primer set. TCRdb ran MiXCR on the multiplex PCR reads and lists one entry per CDR3 protein. The sample contains 300,000 to 400,000 distinct CDR3 sequences, around 23% of which appear only once. The source material was blood. The receptors shown here come from a woman between 45 and 65 years old with Graves' hyperthyroidism.

The chain combines TRBV10-2 with TRBJ2-7, with D maybe TRBD1 (8 bases). The germline CDR1 and CDR2 sequences are WSHSY and SAAADI. V was shortened by 3 bases and J by 0 bases, with 18 bases between the two germline ends. There are 17 residues in the CDR3. The CDR3 region has the DNA TGCGCCAGCAGTGAAGCGGGACAGGTCGCCAGCTCCTACGAGCAGTACTTC. It encodes CASSEAGQVASSYEQYF.

This clonotype has ten or more counts. The rearrangement joins TRBV3-1 to TRBJ2-2; D is uncertain. The CDR3 is 15 residues long. Trimming shortened V by 4 bases and J by 2 bases, and 11 bases separated the two germline ends. Germline V CDR1 and CDR2: LGHDT, YNNKEL (reference sequence). The CDR3: CASSPSGINTGELFF. DNA of the CDR3: TGTGCCAGCAGCCCGTCAGGAATAAACACCGGGGAGCTGTTTTTT.

About this clonotype itself: With a much larger clone just one base away, this may be a read error. V is TRBV12-3 or TRBV12-4 and J is TRBJ1-6; 8 positions agree with TRBD1. The CDR3 covers 15 residues. The J segment lost 7 bases and the V segment lost 4 bases, leaving 6 bases of the junction unmatched. This chain's CDR3 is CASSSGGGRNSPLHF. In nucleotides, the CDR3 is TGTGCCAGCAGTTCAGGGGGCGGTAGAAATTCACCCCTCCACTTT.

The V call is TRBV7-9, the J call TRBJ1-6; 9 bases are a match to TRBD1. V dropped 3 bases and J dropped 10; count of bases not matched to a gene: 7. The CDR3 runs 15 residues. Germline-derived CDR1 and CDR2 are SEHNR and FQNEAQ (reference sequence). For the CDR3, the DNA is TGTGCCAGCAGCTTGGAACAGGGGGCTGGGTCACCCCTCCACTTT. It codes for CASSLEQGAGSPLHF. Full variable domain (rest looked up from reference TRBV7-9 and TRBJ1-6): DTGVSQNPRHKITKRGQNVTFRCDPISEHNRLYWYRQTLGQGPEFLTYFQNEAQLEKSRLLSDRFSAERPKGSFSTLEIQRTEQGDSAMYLCASSLEQGAGSPLHFGNGTRLTVT.